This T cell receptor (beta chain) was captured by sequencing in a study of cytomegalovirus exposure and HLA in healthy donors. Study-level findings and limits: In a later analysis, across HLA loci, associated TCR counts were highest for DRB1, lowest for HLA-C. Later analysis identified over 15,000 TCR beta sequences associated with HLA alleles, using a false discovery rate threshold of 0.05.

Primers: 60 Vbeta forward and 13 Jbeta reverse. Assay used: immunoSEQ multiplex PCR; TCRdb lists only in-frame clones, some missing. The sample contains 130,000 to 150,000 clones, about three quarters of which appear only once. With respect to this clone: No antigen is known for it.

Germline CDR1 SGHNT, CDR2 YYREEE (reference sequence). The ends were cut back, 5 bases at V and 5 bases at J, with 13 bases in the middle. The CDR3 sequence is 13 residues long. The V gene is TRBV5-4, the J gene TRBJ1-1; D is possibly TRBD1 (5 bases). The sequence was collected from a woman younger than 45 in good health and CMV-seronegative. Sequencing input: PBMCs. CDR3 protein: CASRTAGGTEAFF. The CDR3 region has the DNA TGTGCCAGCAGGACGGCGGGGGGTACTGAAGCTTTCTTT.